The T cell receptor (beta chain) under discussion was sequenced for a study of shared clonotypes between healthy human individuals. Study observations and caveats: The sharing of roughly 5% of naive CD4 clonotypes was seen across a handful of donors. What naive subsets generally showed was a larger estimated richness than memory subsets showed. It was expected that sequencing depth would affect clonotype sharing among donors.

V was clipped by 9 bases and J by 8 bases; unmatched bases: 8. The CDR3 is 13 amino acids. Germline V lookup: CDR1 ENHRY, CDR2 SYGVKD. The naive CD8 fraction comprised CD45RO-negative cells positively selected for CCR7 and excluded terminally differentiated effector memory CD45RA+ cells. Here immunoSEQ multiplex PCR was the method, and the copy in TCRdb shows in-frame clones only, minus some. The table records roughly 890,000 clones, almost 95% of them present only once. A word on this clone: The antigen is undetermined.

The material sequenced was naive CD8+ T cells sorted from blood. The rearrangement joins TRBV10-3 to TRBJ1-2; 11 nucleotides agree with TRBD1. The receptor was derived from a man aged 25 to 40 in good health. In DNA form, the CDR3 reads TGTGCCATGTGGACAGGGGGCATTCGGGGCTACACCTTC. This translates into CAMWTGGIRGYTF.